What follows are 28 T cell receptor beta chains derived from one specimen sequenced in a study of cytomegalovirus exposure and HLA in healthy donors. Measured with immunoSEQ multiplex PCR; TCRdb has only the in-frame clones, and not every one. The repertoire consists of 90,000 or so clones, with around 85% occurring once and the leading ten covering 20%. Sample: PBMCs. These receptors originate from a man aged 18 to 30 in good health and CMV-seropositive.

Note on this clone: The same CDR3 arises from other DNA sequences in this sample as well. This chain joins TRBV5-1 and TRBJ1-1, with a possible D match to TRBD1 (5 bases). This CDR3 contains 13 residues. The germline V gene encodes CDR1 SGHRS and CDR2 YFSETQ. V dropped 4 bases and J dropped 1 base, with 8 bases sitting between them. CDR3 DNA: TGCGCCAGCAGCCCGCAGGGGAACACTGAAGCTTTCTTT. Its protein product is CASSPQGNTEAFF.

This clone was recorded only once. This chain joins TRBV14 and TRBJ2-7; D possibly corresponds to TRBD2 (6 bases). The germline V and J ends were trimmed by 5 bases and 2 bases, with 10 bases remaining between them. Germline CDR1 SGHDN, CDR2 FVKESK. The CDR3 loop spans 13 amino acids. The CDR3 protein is CASSKGLTYEQYV. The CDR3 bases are TGTGCCAGCAGCAAGGGACTTACCTACGAGCAGTACGTC.

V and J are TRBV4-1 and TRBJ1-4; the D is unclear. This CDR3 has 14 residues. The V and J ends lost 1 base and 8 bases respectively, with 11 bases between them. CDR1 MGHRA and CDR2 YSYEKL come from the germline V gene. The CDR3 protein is CASSQVRVEEKLFF. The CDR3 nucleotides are TGCGCCAGCAGCCAAGTCCGTGTAGAAGAAAAACTGTTTTTT.

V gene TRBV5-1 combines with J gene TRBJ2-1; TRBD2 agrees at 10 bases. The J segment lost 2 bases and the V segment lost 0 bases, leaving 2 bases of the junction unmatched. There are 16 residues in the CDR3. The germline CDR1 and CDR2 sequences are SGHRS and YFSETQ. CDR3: CASSLGTSGPYNEQFF. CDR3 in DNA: TGCGCCAGCAGCTTGGGGACTAGCGGCCCCTACAATGAGCAGTTCTTC.

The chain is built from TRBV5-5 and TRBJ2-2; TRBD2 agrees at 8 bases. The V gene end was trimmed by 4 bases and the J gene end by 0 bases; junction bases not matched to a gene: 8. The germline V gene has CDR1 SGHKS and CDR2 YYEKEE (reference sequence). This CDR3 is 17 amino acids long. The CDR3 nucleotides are TGTGCCAGCAGCCGGGGGGGCGGGACTCCGAACACCGGGGAGCTGTTTTTT. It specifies CASSRGGGTPNTGELFF. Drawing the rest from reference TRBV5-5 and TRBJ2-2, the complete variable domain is DAGVTQSPTHLIKTRGQQVTLRCSPISGHKSVSWYQQVLGQGPQFIFQYYEKEERGRGNFPDRFSARQFPNYSSELNVNALLLGDSALYLCASSRGGGTPNTGELFFGEGSRLTVL.

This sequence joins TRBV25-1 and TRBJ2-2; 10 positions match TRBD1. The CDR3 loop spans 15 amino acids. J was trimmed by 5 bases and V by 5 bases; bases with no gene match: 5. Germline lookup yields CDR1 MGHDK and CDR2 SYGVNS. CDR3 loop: CASSRGTGETGELFF. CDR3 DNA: TGTGCCAGCAGTCGAGGGACAGGGGAGACCGGGGAGCTGTTTTTT.

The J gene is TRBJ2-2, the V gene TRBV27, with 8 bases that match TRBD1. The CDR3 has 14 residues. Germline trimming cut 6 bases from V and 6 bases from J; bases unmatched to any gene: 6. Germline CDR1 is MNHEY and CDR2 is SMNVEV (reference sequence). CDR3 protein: CASRNGQGPGELFF. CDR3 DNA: TGTGCCAGCAGGAACGGACAGGGCCCCGGGGAGCTGTTTTTT.

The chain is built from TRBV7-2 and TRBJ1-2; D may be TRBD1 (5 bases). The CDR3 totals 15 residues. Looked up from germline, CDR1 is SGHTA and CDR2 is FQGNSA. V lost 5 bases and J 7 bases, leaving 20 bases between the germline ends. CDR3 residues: CASSPAGVWDSGYTF. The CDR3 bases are TGTGCCAGCAGCCCGGCCGGGGTGTGGGACTCTGGCTACACCTTC.

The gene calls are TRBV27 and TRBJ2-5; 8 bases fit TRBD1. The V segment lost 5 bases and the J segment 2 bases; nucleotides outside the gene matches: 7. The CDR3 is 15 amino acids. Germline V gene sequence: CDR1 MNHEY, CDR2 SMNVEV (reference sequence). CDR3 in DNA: TGTGCCAGCAGTATCCGGACAGGGAAACAAGAGACCCAGTACTTC. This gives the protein CASSIRTGKQETQYF.

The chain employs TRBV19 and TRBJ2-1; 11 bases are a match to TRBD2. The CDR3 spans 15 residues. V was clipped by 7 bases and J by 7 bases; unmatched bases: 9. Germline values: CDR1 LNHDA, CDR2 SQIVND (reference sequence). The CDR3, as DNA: TGTGCCAGTAAAGAATGGACTAGCGGGTGGAATGAGCAGTTCTTC. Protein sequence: CASKEWTSGWNEQFF.

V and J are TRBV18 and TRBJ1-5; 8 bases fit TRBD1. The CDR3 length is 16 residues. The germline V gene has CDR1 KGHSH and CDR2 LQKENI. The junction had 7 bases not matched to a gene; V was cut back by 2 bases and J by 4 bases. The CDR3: CASSPYRTGNNQPQHF. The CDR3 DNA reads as TGTGCCAGCTCACCATATCGGACAGGGAATAATCAGCCCCAGCATTTT.

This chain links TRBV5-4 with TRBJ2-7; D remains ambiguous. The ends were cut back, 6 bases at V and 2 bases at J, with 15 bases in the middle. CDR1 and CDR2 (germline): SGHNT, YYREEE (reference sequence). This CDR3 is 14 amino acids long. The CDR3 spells CASKSDINTYEQYV. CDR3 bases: TGTGCCAGCAAATCCGACATAAACACCTACGAGCAGTACGTC.

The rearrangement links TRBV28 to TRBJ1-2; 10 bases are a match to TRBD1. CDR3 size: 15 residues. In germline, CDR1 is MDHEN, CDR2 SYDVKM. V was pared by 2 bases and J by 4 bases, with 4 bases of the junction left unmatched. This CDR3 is CASSLTGTGVYGYTF. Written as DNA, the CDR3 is TGTGCCAGCAGTTTAACTGGGACAGGGGTCTATGGCTACACCTTC.

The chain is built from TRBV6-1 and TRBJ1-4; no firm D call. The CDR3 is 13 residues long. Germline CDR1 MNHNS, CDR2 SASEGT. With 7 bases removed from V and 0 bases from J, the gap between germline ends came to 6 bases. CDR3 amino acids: CASTHTTNEKLFF. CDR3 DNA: TGTGCCAGCACCCACACAACTAATGAAAAACTGTTTTTT.

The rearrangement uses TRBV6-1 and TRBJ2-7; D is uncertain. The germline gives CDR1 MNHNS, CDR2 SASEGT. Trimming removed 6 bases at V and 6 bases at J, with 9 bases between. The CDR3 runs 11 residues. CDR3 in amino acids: CASRLTSEQYF. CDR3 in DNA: TGTGCCAGCAGGCTCACAAGCGAGCAGTACTTC.

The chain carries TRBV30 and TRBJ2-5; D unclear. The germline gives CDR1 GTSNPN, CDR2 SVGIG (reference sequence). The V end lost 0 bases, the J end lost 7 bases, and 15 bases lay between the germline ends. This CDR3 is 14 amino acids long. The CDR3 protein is CAWSVLESWRTQYF. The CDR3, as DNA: TGTGCCTGGAGTGTACTTGAATCTTGGAGGACCCAGTACTTC.

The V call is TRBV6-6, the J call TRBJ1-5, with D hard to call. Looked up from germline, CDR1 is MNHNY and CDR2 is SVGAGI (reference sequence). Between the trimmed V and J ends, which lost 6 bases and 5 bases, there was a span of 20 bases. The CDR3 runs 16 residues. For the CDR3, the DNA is TGTGCCAGCAGGGAGGAGCGTCTAGCTTGGGATCAGCCCCAGCATTTT. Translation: CASREERLAWDQPQHF.

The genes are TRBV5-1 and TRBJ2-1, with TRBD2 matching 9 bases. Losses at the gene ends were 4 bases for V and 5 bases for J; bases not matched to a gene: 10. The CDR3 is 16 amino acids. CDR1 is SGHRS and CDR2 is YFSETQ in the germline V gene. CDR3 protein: CASSIRRTSADNEQFF. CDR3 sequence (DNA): TGCGCCAGCAGCATTCGGCGGACTAGCGCGGACAATGAGCAGTTCTTC. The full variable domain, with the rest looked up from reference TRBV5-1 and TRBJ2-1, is KAGVTQTPRYLIKTRGQQVTLSCSPISGHRSVSWYQQTPGQGLQFLFEYFSETQRNKGNFPGRFSGRQFSNSRSEMNVSTLELGDSALYLCASSIRRTSADNEQFFGPGTRLTVL.

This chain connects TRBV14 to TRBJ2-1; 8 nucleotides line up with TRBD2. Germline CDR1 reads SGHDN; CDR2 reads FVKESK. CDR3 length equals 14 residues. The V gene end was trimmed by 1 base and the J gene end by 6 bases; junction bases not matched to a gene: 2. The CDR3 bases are TGTGCCAGCAGCCAAGCGGGAGGGGGCAATGAGCAGTTCTTC. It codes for CASSQAGGGNEQFF.

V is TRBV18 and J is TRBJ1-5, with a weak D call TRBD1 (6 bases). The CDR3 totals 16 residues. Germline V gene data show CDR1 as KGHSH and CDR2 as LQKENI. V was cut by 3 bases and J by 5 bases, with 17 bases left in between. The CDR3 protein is CASSPSSPGAHQPQHF. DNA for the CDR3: TGTGCCAGCTCACCGTCTTCCCCAGGGGCCCATCAGCCCCAGCATTTT. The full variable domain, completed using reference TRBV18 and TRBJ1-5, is NAGVMQNPRHLVRRRGQEARLRCSPMKGHSHVYWYRQLPEEGLKFMVYLQKENIIDESGMPKERFSAEFPKEGPSILRIQQVVRGDSAAYFCASSPSSPGAHQPQHFGDGTRLSIL.

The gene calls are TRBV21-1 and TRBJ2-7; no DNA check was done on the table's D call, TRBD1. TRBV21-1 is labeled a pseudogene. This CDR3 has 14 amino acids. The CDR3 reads CASSPGTGLVEQYF. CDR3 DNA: TGTGCCAGCAGCCCCGGGACAGGGTTAGTCGAGCAGTACTTC.

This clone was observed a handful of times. The CDR3, as DNA: TGCGCCAGCAGCTTACGGGACTCCAAACCCTACGAGCAGTACGTC. Encoded protein: CASSLRDSKPYEQYV. The rearrangement joins TRBV5-1 to TRBJ2-7; a possible D gene is TRBD2 (6 bases). CDR1 is SGHRS, CDR2 YFSETQ, per germline. Deletions cut 2 bases from V and 2 bases from J, with 14 bases between. The CDR3 extends over 15 amino acids.

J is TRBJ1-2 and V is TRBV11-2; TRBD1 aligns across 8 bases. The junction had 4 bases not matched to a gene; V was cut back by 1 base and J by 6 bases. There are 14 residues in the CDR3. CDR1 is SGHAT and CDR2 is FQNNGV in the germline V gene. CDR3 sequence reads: CASSLGTGWNGYTF. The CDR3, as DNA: TGTGCCAGCAGCTTAGGGACAGGGTGGAATGGCTACACCTTC.

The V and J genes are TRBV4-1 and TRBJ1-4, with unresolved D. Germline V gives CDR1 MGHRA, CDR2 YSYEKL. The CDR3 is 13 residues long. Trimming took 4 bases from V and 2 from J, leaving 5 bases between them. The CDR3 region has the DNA TGCGCCAGCAGCCCCGGGACTAATGAAAAACTGTTTTTT. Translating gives CASSPGTNEKLFF.

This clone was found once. The CDR3 DNA follows: TGTGCCAGCAGTACCCGGACAGGGGAAGAGACCCAGTACTTC. It specifies CASSTRTGEETQYF. The chain has TRBV6-5 and TRBJ2-5; TRBD1 aligns across 9 bases. CDR3 size: 14 residues. Per germline, CDR1 MNHEY and CDR2 SVGAGI. The trim removed 5 bases at V and 3 bases at J, leaving 4 bases unmatched.

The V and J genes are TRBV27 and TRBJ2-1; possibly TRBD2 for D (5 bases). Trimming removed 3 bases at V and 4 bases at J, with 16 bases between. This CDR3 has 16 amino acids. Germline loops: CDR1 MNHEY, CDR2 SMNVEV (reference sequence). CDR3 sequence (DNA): TGTGCCAGCAGTTTTTCCAGCCGCGGCGGGTACAATGAGCAGTTCTTC. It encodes CASSFSSRGGYNEQFF.

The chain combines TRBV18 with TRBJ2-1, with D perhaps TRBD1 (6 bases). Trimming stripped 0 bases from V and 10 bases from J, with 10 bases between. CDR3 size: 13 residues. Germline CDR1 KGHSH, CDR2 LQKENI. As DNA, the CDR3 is TGTGCCAGCTCACCACCGGGACATTCGGAGCAGTTCTTC. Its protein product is CASSPPGHSEQFF.

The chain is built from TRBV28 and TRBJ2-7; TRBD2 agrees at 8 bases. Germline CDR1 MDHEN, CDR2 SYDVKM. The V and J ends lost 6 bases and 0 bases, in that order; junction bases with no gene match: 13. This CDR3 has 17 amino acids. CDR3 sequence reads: CASSPLLAESSSYEQYV. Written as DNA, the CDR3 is TGTGCCAGCAGCCCTTTACTAGCGGAAAGTTCCTCCTACGAGCAGTACGTC.